What follows is one T cell receptor (beta chain) and its context. This sample is drawn from a study of blood T cell repertoires in COVID-19. The overall study: Both acute and convalescent COVID-19 samples were obtained from the United States, Italy and Spain. PBMCs, B-cell-depleted T cells, or T cells were the source of the cDNA or gDNA that made up the material.

The V end lost 2 bases, the J end lost 8 bases, and 13 bases lay between the germline ends. This CDR3 comprises 14 residues. The germline V gene encodes CDR1 PRHDT and CDR2 FYEKMQ (reference sequence). Authors' analysis steps: The assay estimated nucleated cells by amplifying reference gene primers. Clones were sequenced by immunoSEQ multiplex PCR, and TCRdb holds only the in-frame ones, with some missing. The V and J calls and clone size come from that table; D and trimming were worked out from the DNA. Among over 450,000 clones listed, around nine tenths were seen once. Enrolment of Seattle patients took place during active infection, and they were followed longitudinally.

Source material: peripheral blood. J is TRBJ1-5 and V is TRBV13, with D possibly matching TRBD1 (5 bases). The sequence was obtained from a woman aged 45-59 years with COVID-19, enrolled during active disease. CDR3 bases: TGTGCCAGCAGCTTACAGGGAATTAGGAAGCCCCAGCATTTT. Translation: CASSLQGIRKPQHF.